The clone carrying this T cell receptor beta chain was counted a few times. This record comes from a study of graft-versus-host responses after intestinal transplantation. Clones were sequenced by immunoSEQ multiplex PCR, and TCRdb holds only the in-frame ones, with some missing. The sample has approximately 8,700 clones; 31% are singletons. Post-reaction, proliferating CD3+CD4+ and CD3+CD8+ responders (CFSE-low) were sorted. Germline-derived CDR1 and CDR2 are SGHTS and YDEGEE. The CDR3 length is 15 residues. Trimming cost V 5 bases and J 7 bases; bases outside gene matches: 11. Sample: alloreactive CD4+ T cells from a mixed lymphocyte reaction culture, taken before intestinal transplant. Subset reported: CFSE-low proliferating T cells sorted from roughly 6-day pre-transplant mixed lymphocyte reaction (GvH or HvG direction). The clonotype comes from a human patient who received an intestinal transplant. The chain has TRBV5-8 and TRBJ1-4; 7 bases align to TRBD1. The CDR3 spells CASSRGTGVGEKLFF. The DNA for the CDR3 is TGTGCCAGCAGTCGTGGCACAGGGGTGGGTGAAAAACTGTTTTTT.